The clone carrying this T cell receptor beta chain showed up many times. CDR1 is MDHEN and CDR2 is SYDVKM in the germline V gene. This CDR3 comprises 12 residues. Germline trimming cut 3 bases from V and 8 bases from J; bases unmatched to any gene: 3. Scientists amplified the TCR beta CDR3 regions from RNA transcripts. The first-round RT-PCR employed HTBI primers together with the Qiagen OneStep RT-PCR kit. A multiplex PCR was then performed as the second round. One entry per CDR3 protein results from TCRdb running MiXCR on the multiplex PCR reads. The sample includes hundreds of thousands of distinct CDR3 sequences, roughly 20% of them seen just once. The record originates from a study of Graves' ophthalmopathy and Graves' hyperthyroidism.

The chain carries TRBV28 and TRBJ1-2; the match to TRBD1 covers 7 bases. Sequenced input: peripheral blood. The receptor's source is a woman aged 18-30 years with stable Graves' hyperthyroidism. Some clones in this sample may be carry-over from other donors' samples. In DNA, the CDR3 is TGTGCCAGCAGTTTTGGGACAGTCGGCTACACCTTC. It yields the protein CASSFGTVGYTF.